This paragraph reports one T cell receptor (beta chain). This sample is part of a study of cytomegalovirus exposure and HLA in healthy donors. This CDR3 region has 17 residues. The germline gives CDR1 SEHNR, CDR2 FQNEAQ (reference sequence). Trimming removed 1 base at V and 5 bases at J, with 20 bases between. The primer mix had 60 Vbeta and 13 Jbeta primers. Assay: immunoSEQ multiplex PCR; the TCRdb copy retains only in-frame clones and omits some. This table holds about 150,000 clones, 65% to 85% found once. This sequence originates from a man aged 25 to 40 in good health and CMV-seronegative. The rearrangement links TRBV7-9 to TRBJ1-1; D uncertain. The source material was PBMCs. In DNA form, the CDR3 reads TGTGCCAGCAGCTTAGGTCGGTCGGGGTCTGGTAAGACTGAAGCTTTCTTT. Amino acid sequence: CASSLGRSGSGKTEAFF.